This T cell receptor beta chain originates from a study of T cell responses to AZD1222 COVID-19 vaccine (dated by TCRdb to the early 2020s). Study-level background: AZD1222 recipients whose second dose came at about 4 weeks and those whose second dose came at about 12 weeks were combined into one group, since spike-specific TCR depth and breadth did not differ between the two schedules. Enrollment into the trials was organized by age into subgroups of 18-55, 56-69 and 70-plus years, and those subgroups contained about 150, 27 and 61 TCR-sequenced participants, respectively. TCR sequencing was performed for 233 trial participants, of whom roughly 200 were given two doses of AZD1222 and around 25 were given two doses of MenACWY control vaccine. What the study reported, not specific to this receptor: Participants were mostly white British, with more females than males. The authors suggested clonal diversity may have been underestimated. Vaccine-associated CD4 TCRs spanned the whole spike protein, with dominant responses in regions 160-218 and 743-854. Nearly half of unique spike-specific TCRs reportedly recognized epitopes outside regions mutated in the B.1.351 and B.1.1.7 variants. In the small 56-69-year group, the increase in depth fell short of significance, most likely because of low power. Because no day 14 peak-response samples were available, repertoires were characterized only after the peak T cell response. Conclusions about previously exposed vaccinees are limited because only six or seven AZD1222 recipients were SARS-CoV-2 seropositive at baseline. Spike-specific TCR breadth and depth rose significantly after two AZD1222 doses compared with day 0 and with MenACWY recipients.

The CDR3 covers 15 residues, taking in both the cysteine and the phenylalanine. This entry keeps only the CDR3 DNA: 45 bases, framed from base 1. According to the germline V gene, CDR1 reads SNHLY and CDR2 reads FYNNEI. V is pruned by 8 bases and J by 8 bases, leaving 12 bases of the junction without a gene match. The sample's time point label is to be understood as: baseline before first vaccination. The vaccinee samples were drawn from two UK trials, COV001 and COV002, one of which was a single-blind randomized controlled phase 2/3 trial testing AZD1222 (ChAdOx1 nCoV-19) in healthy adults. Trial participant PBMC samples were collected at day 0 and day 28 after the second dose for TCRbeta chain sequencing. The CDR3 regions of human TCRbeta chains were analyzed by immunosequencing. In the original analysis: TCRs in the repertoires were matched against a reference library of SARS-CoV-2-specific TCRs that had been generated with the MIRA antigen-specificity platform. Breadth was defined as the fraction of unique TCRs that were SARS-CoV-2-associated, and depth was defined as the fraction of total T cells that were SARS-CoV-2-associated. Using the MIRA data, each spike-specific TCR was mapped to the spike region that the TCR reacts to and placed in a CD4 or CD8 class. Log10-transformed breadth and depth values were compared by one-way ANOVA with Sidak's multiple comparisons tests. TCRdb obtained this table from immuneACCESS and retained in-frame rearrangements with V and J assigned. These tables miss some clones; where compared with another copy, unresolved V genes account for less than half of the shortfall, and the remainder is unexplained. Clone size and the V and J calls come from that table; the DNA yielded D and trimming. For this sample there are 55,000 to 65,000 clones; around 90% appear just once. Approximately 15% of the sample is taken by the ten largest.

A note on this clone: Its binding antigen is unknown. No qualities accompany the bases; no much larger clone lies one base away.

Recombination linked TRBV2 to TRBJ2-1, with 10 junctional bases fitting TRBD2. This clonotype was obtained from an adult in good health. This material consisted of peripheral blood, taken on day 0 of AZD1222 vaccination. The CDR3 region has the sequence CASLEGTSALYEQFF. The nucleotide sequence is TGTGCCAGCCTTGAAGGGACTAGCGCTTTGTATGAGCAGTTCTTC.